Listed below are T cell receptor beta chains from one sample, sequenced in a study of cytomegalovirus exposure and HLA in healthy donors. Generated by immunoSEQ multiplex PCR, the TCRdb table keeps only in-frame clones and is missing some. This table has under 150,000 clones, approximately 82% appearing once. Sequenced: PBMCs. The receptors derive from a man between 45 and 60 years old in good health and CMV-seronegative. Each CDR3 is given with its conserved first and last residue. The order of the fields is clone size, J gene, D gene, V gene, CDR3 protein, CDR3 DNA. The D gene is left open where the match is weak. Rows give clone size only sometimes, using once, few, many, or a class for an expanded clone.

abundance: NA; j_gene: TRBJ1-6; d_gene: NA; v_gene: TRBV5-8; CDR3aa: CASSARGNSPLHF; CDR3nt: TGTGCCAGCAGCGCCAGGGGTAATTCACCCCTCCACTTT
abundance: NA; j_gene: TRBJ2-3; d_gene: NA; v_gene: TRBV4-3; CDR3aa: CASSSFGGITDTQYF; CDR3nt: TGCGCCAGCAGCTCGTTCGGGGGAATCACAGATACGCAGTATTTT
abundance: NA; j_gene: TRBJ2-3; d_gene: TRBD2; v_gene: TRBV9; CDR3aa: CASSSLGGGDAQYF; CDR3nt: TGTGCCAGCAGCTCCCTCGGCGGGGGGGACGCGCAGTATTTT
abundance: once; j_gene: TRBJ1-4; d_gene: NA; v_gene: TRBV6-6; CDR3aa: CASSRTGGGGNEKLFF; CDR3nt: TGTGCCAGCAGCCGCACCGGGGGGGGAGGAAATGAAAAACTGTTTTTT
abundance: NA; j_gene: TRBJ2-1; d_gene: TRBD2; v_gene: TRBV6-4; CDR3aa: CASSILADDPYNEQFF; CDR3nt: TGTGCCAGCAGCATTCTAGCGGATGATCCTTACAATGAGCAGTTCTTC
abundance: NA; j_gene: TRBJ2-3; d_gene: NA; v_gene: TRBV6-1; CDR3aa: CARSRSATDTQYF; CDR3nt: TGTGCCAGATCTAGGTCGGCCACAGATACGCAGTATTTT
abundance: NA; j_gene: TRBJ1-5; d_gene: TRBD1; v_gene: TRBV19; CDR3aa: CASSIGQGGNQPQHF; CDR3nt: TGTGCCAGTAGTATAGGACAGGGGGGGAATCAGCCCCAGCATTTT
abundance: NA; j_gene: TRBJ1-5; d_gene: TRBD1; v_gene: TRBV6-1; CDR3aa: CASREQGWNQPQHF; CDR3nt: TGTGCCAGCAGGGAACAGGGGTGGAATCAGCCCCAGCATTTT
abundance: NA; j_gene: TRBJ2-1; d_gene: TRBD2; v_gene: TRBV5-8; CDR3aa: CASSLYAGGGDEQFF; CDR3nt: TGTGCCAGCAGCTTGTACGCGGGGGGTGGAGATGAGCAGTTCTTC
abundance: NA; j_gene: TRBJ2-1; d_gene: TRBD1; v_gene: TRBV11-2; CDR3aa: CASSRTGGSSYNEQFF; CDR3nt: TGTGCCAGCAGCCGTACAGGGGGGTCCTCGTACAATGAGCAGTTCTTC